The 2 T cell receptor beta chains below all came from one sample that was sequenced in a study of early stage breast cancer tumors. Sequencing used immunoSEQ multiplex PCR; TCRdb keeps in-frame clones, though not all of them. The sample yields 50,000 to 75,000 clones, approximately 80% seen once. Sequencing was performed on blood. The receptors originated from a person aged 25 to 45 with breast cancer.

A word on this clone: A junction boundary mismatches the germline segment, possibly from a read error. The chain uses TRBV2 and TRBJ1-2; maybe TRBD1 (5 bases). This CDR3 is built from 14 residues. Looked up from germline, CDR1 is SNHLY and CDR2 is FYNNEI. CDR3 sequence: CASSETPGRRNRAF. In DNA form, the CDR3 reads TGTGCCAGCAGCGAGACTCCGGGACGGCGGAATCGGGCCTTC.

V usage is TRBV27 and J usage is TRBJ1-1, with a weak D call TRBD1 (6 bases). Germline assignment: CDR1 MNHEY and CDR2 SMNVEV (reference sequence). The ends were cut back, 2 bases at V and 0 bases at J, with 13 bases in the middle. The CDR3 covers 16 residues. The CDR3 loop is CASSLVGQTLNTEAFF. The DNA for the CDR3 is TGTGCCAGCAGTTTAGTTGGACAGACTCTGAACACTGAAGCTTTCTTT.